One and the same sample provided the 32 T cell receptor beta chains below, sequenced in a study of blood T cell repertoires in COVID-19. Repertoires were generated with immunoSEQ multiplex PCR, while TCRdb's copy carries only in-frame clones and drops some. The profile shows 95,000 to 120,000 clones, more than 80% of them singletons. Sequenced material: peripheral blood. All receptors come from a woman between 45 and 65 years old with acute or convalescent COVID-19.

This clone is a singleton in its sample. The J gene is TRBJ2-1, the V gene TRBV28; TRBD2 aligns across 7 bases. The CDR3 runs 14 residues. CDR1 and CDR2 (germline): MDHEN, SYDVKM. The V gene end was trimmed by 2 bases and the J gene end by 2 bases; junction bases not matched to a gene: 0. CDR3 region: CASSLLAAYNEQFF. CDR3 DNA sequence: TGTGCCAGCAGTTTACTAGCGGCCTACAATGAGCAGTTCTTC.

The chain has TRBV27 and TRBJ1-2; TRBD1 aligns across 8 bases. V was clipped by 4 bases and J by 6 bases; unmatched bases: 10. Germline V gene lookup returns CDR1 MNHEY and CDR2 SMNVEV (reference sequence). This CDR3 contains 15 residues. The CDR3 protein is CASSSDRQGADGYTF. CDR3 nucleotide sequence: TGTGCCAGCAGTTCAGACAGGCAGGGGGCAGATGGCTACACCTTC.

J is TRBJ1-1 and V is TRBV14; D is perhaps TRBD1 (5 bases). The CDR3 is 15 amino acids. The germline CDR1 and CDR2 sequences are SGHDN and FVKESK. V was clipped by 3 bases and J by 0 bases, with 11 bases between them. This CDR3 is CASSQGWGVNTEAFF. The CDR3, as DNA: TGTGCCAGCAGCCAGGGGTGGGGGGTGAACACTGAAGCTTTCTTT.

This chain uses TRBV5-1 with TRBJ2-7; possibly TRBD2 for D (5 bases). V lost 2 bases to trimming and J lost 0 bases, with 6 bases between them. The CDR3 loop spans 13 amino acids. Germline V gives CDR1 SGHRS, CDR2 YFSETQ. The CDR3 reads CASSFGSSYEQYF. In nucleotides, the CDR3 is TGCGCCAGCAGCTTTGGGAGCTCCTACGAGCAGTACTTC.

The rearrangement uses TRBV5-4 and TRBJ1-2; weak D call: TRBD1 (6 bases). Trimming left V 0 bases short and J 8 bases short, with 14 bases between. CDR3 length: 14 amino acids. Germline V gene data show CDR1 as SGHNT and CDR2 as YYREEE (reference sequence). CDR3 sequence (DNA): TGTGCCAGCAGCTTGGGTAGGGGGTCAAGGGGCTACACCTTC. It yields the protein CASSLGRGSRGYTF.

The chain has TRBV25-1 and TRBJ2-7, with 12 bases matching TRBD2. The CDR3 is 16 amino acids. V dropped 2 bases and J dropped 4; count of bases not matched to a gene: 6. The germline V gene encodes CDR1 MGHDK and CDR2 SYGVNS. The CDR3 DNA reads as TGTGCCAGCAGTGAACCCCTAGCGGGGGGGTCGTACGAGCAGTACTTC. Translated: CASSEPLAGGSYEQYF.

The rearrangement links TRBV12-3 or TRBV12-4 to TRBJ1-2; D not certain. This CDR3 spans 13 amino acids. Deletions cut 1 base from V and 4 bases from J, with 7 bases between. DNA of the CDR3: TGTGCCAGCAGTTTAGGACGCGGCTATGGCTACACCTTC. This gives the protein CASSLGRGYGYTF.

The chain recombines TRBV3-1 (or the pseudogene TRBV3-2) with TRBJ1-1, with a possible D match to TRBD1 (5 bases). This CDR3 is 14 amino acids long. V gave up 1 base and J gave up 4 bases, with 10 bases separating them. Germline CDR1 reads LGHDT; CDR2 reads YNNKEL (reference sequence). The CDR3 sequence: CASSQVGGLTEAFF. For the CDR3, the DNA is TGTGCCAGCAGCCAAGTGGGGGGTCTCACTGAAGCTTTCTTT.

The chain employs TRBV27 and TRBJ1-4, with D hard to call. This CDR3 is built from 13 residues. Trimming cost V 6 bases and J 0 bases, with 5 bases left between them. The germline V gene encodes CDR1 MNHEY and CDR2 SMNVEV (reference sequence). In nucleotides, the CDR3 is TGTGCCAGCAGCTTTGCAACTAATGAAAAACTGTTTTTT. Translating gives CASSFATNEKLFF.

V gene TRBV25-1 combines with J gene TRBJ2-1; TRBD1 matches at 8 bases. Germline V gives CDR1 MGHDK, CDR2 SYGVNS. V lost 5 bases and J lost 5; bases outside the gene matches: 8. The CDR3 loop spans 15 amino acids. The CDR3 sequence: CASSPQDRDNNEQFF. The CDR3 DNA is TGTGCCAGCAGTCCCCAGGACAGGGATAACAATGAGCAGTTCTTC.

The CDR3 spells CASSPDGRVDTQYF. The DNA for the CDR3 is TGTGCCAGCAGCCCCGATGGGCGAGTCGATACGCAGTATTTT. The chain employs TRBV7-2 and TRBJ2-3, with D unclear. In germline, CDR1 is SGHTA, CDR2 FQGNSA. The CDR3 runs to 14 residues. With 5 bases removed from V and 6 bases from J, the gap between germline ends came to 15 bases.

V and J are TRBV19 and TRBJ1-6; no firm D call. Deletions cut 3 bases from V and 7 bases from J, with 4 bases between. CDR1 is LNHDA and CDR2 is SQIVND in the germline V gene (reference sequence). CDR3 length equals 12 residues. The CDR3 nucleotides read TGTGCCAGTAGTATCTTGAATTCACCCCTCCACTTT. Its translation is CASSILNSPLHF.

The CDR3 spells CASSTYLDTQYF. CDR3 bases: TGTGCCAGCAGCACCTATTTAGATACGCAGTATTTT. The V call is TRBV9, the J call TRBJ2-3; the D is unclear. The V gene lost 4 bases and the J gene lost 5 bases, with 8 bases spanning the gap. This CDR3 is 12 amino acids long. CDR1 and CDR2 from the germline V gene are SGDLS and YYNGEE.

The V gene is TRBV19, the J gene TRBJ1-5; 8 bases match TRBD1. Germline values: CDR1 LNHDA, CDR2 SQIVND (reference sequence). The CDR3 has 13 amino acids. V shed 6 bases and J 7 bases; nucleotides not matched to a gene: 5. The DNA of the CDR3 is TGTGCCAGTAGAACTCAGGGGGCGCAGCCCCAGCATTTT. Amino acids: CASRTQGAQPQHF.

A single count supports this clone. The chain carries TRBV7-6 and TRBJ2-7, with 14 bases identical to TRBD2. V lost 4 bases to trimming and J lost 1 base; unmatched junction nucleotides: 6. CDR3 length: 17 amino acids. The germline gives CDR1 SGHVS, CDR2 FNYEAQ. The CDR3 DNA sequence: TGTGCCAGCAGCTCAAGACTAGCGGGAGGGCCTTCCTACGAGCAGTACTTC. This translates into CASSSRLAGGPSYEQYF.

The chain employs TRBV5-4 and TRBJ2-2, with D maybe TRBD2 (6 bases). The CDR3 consists of 14 residues. Trimming cost V 0 bases and J 6 bases, with 9 bases left between them. Germline V CDR1 and CDR2: SGHNT, YYREEE (reference sequence). The CDR3 DNA follows: TGTGCCAGCAGCTTGGATTGGGGGGCCGGGGAGCTGTTTTTT. Translation: CASSLDWGAGELFF.

This sequence joins TRBV19 and TRBJ1-2; weak D call: TRBD1 (6 bases). This CDR3 has 16 residues. Trimming shortened V by 6 bases and J by 4 bases, and 21 bases separated the two germline ends. Looked up from germline, CDR1 is LNHDA and CDR2 is SQIVND (reference sequence). CDR3 protein: CASSIFSQGIGYGYTF. The CDR3 DNA follows: TGTGCCAGTAGCATATTCTCTCAGGGGATCGGCTATGGCTACACCTTC.

The genes are TRBV7-2 and TRBJ2-3; TRBD2 matches 15 bases. CDR1 SGHTA and CDR2 FQGNSA come from the germline V gene. The junction had 4 bases not matched to a gene; V was cut back by 5 bases and J by 4 bases. CDR3 length: 16 amino acids. CDR3 DNA: TGTGCCAGCAGCCCAGGACTAGCGGGAGGGTCAGATACGCAGTATTTT. It is translated as CASSPGLAGGSDTQYF.

Details on this clone: An end of the junction differs from the germline gene, which may be a read error. The chain links TRBV2 to TRBJ2-7; D is ambiguous. This CDR3 region has 14 residues. Germline lookup yields CDR1 SNHLY and CDR2 FYNNEI. This CDR3 is CATSFSGREMEQYF. The CDR3 DNA reads TGTGCCACCAGTTTTTCGGGTCGTGAGATGGAGCAGTACTTC.

The chain uses TRBV11-2 and TRBJ1-6, with D tentatively TRBD1 (5 bases). CDR3 length equals 16 residues. V dropped 1 base and J dropped 7 bases, with 14 bases sitting between them. Per germline, CDR1 SGHAT and CDR2 FQNNGV. The CDR3 sequence: CASSLVRGKRNSPLHF. The CDR3 DNA is TGTGCCAGCAGCTTAGTTAGGGGAAAAAGAAATTCACCCCTCCACTTT.

This clone was counted once. CDR3 sequence: CASRRTGGTADTQYF. The CDR3, as DNA: TGCGCCAGCAGGCGGACGGGGGGTACCGCAGATACGCAGTATTTT. The chain uses TRBV5-1 and TRBJ2-3; the match to TRBD2 covers 7 bases. The CDR3 is made up of 15 amino acids. Per the germline V gene, CDR1 is SGHRS and CDR2 is YFSETQ. V gave up 5 bases and J gave up 4 bases; unmatched junction bases: 10.

V and J are TRBV5-8 and TRBJ1-5; D not resolved. Germline V gene lookup returns CDR1 SGHTS and CDR2 YDEGEE. V was trimmed by 1 base and J by 0 bases, leaving 2 bases between them. This CDR3 has 13 amino acids. The CDR3 is CASSLYSNQPQHF. As DNA, the CDR3 is TGTGCCAGCAGCTTGTATAGCAATCAGCCCCAGCATTTT. Supplemented by reference TRBV5-8 and TRBJ1-5, the full variable domain reads EAGVTQSPTHLIKTRGQQATLRCSPISGHTSVYWYQQALGLGLQFLLWYDEGEERNRGNFPPRFSGRQFPNYSSELNVNALELEDSALYLCASSLYSNQPQHFGDGTRLSIL.

The chain employs TRBV5-4 and TRBJ2-7, with D perhaps matching TRBD1 (6 bases). The CDR3 loop spans 16 amino acids. Germline CDR1 SGHNT, CDR2 YYREEE (reference sequence). The V end lost 0 bases, the J end lost 5 bases, and 18 bases lay between the germline ends. The chain's CDR3 is CASSLAGRGRVNEQYF. In DNA form, the CDR3 reads TGTGCCAGCAGCTTGGCCGGCAGGGGCAGAGTCAACGAGCAGTACTTC.

The CDR3 reads CASSLYRGAGNTIYF. The CDR3 DNA reads TGTGCCAGCAGCTTGTACAGGGGAGCTGGAAACACCATATATTTT. This chain uses TRBV7-8 with TRBJ1-3, with 7 nucleotides matching TRBD1. Germline CDR1 SGHVS, CDR2 FQNEAQ. CDR3 length equals 15 residues. The junction had 4 bases not matched to a gene; V was cut back by 3 bases and J by 2 bases.

This chain links TRBV3-1 (or the pseudogene TRBV3-2) with TRBJ2-5, with TRBD2 matching 7 bases. The CDR3 is 20 residues long. CDR1 is LGHDT and CDR2 is YNNKEL in the germline V gene (reference sequence). The trim removed 0 bases at V and 1 base at J, leaving 17 bases unmatched. The CDR3 region has the DNA TGTGCCAGCAGCCAAGAAGTCTTGCCTCTCGGCGGGAGTTCCCAAGAGACCCAGTACTTC. This encodes CASSQEVLPLGGSSQETQYF.

This clone appeared once. The chain is built from TRBV28 and TRBJ2-3; D is undetermined. Trimming removed 1 base from V and 6 bases from J, with 2 bases in between. The V gene's germline CDR1 is MDHEN and CDR2 SYDVKM. This CDR3 spans 11 amino acids. The DNA of the CDR3 is TGTGCCAGCAGTTTATCGGATACGCAGTATTTT. This encodes CASSLSDTQYF.

The V call is TRBV19, the J call TRBJ1-1, with a possible D match to TRBD1 (5 bases). The CDR3 loop spans 10 amino acids. The V and J ends lost 8 bases and 10 bases respectively, with 11 bases between them. Germline V gene data show CDR1 as LNHDA and CDR2 as SQIVND (reference sequence). CDR3 protein: CASWQGGAFF. The CDR3 nucleotides are TGTGCCAGTTGGCAGGGAGGAGCTTTCTTT. Drawing the rest from reference TRBV19 and TRBJ1-1, the complete variable domain is DGGITQSPKYLFRKEGQNVTLSCEQNLNHDAMYWYRQDPGQGLRLIYYSQIVNDFQKGDIAEGYSVSREKKESFPLTVTSAQKNPTAFYLCASWQGGAFFGQGTRLTVV.

This sequence joins TRBV14 and TRBJ1-1; 7 bases are shared with TRBD1. CDR3 size: 13 residues. Germline trimming cut 5 bases from V and 1 base from J; bases unmatched to any gene: 1. Per the germline V gene, CDR1 is SGHDN and CDR2 is FVKESK. In DNA, the CDR3 is TGTGCCAGCAGCGCAGGGGGGAACACTGAAGCTTTCTTT. This translates into CASSAGGNTEAFF.

This clone was observed a single time. V usage is TRBV7-8 and J usage is TRBJ1-5; 7 nucleotides align to TRBD1. The J segment lost 4 bases and the V segment lost 1 base, leaving 4 bases of the junction unmatched. The CDR3 has 15 residues. Germline CDR1 SGHVS, CDR2 FQNEAQ. In DNA, the CDR3 is TGTGCCAGCAGCTTAGGTGAGGGGGCTAATCAGCCCCAGCATTTT. Translation: CASSLGEGANQPQHF.

As DNA, the CDR3 is TGTGCCAGCAGCCCCGAAGGGGGAAGGTGGAACACTGAAGCTTTCTTT. It specifies CASSPEGGRWNTEAFF. The chain couples TRBV5-4 to TRBJ1-1, with D possibly matching TRBD1 (6 bases). Germline CDR1 SGHNT, CDR2 YYREEE (reference sequence). The CDR3 runs to 16 residues. Trimming pared 4 bases from V and 1 base from J, leaving 17 bases between.

The CDR3 nucleotides are TGTGCCAGCAGCCTAGGCGGAGTTAATAGCAATCAGCCCCAGCATTTT. Translated, it gives CASSLGGVNSNQPQHF. V gene TRBV7-2 combines with J gene TRBJ1-5; D call uncertain. Germline CDR1 SGHTA, CDR2 FQGNSA. Trimming cost V 5 bases and J 0 bases, with 14 bases left between them. This CDR3 comprises 16 residues. The whole variable domain, remainder taken from reference TRBV7-2 and TRBJ1-5, is GAGVSQSPSNKVTEKGKDVELRCDPISGHTALYWYRQSLGQGLEFLIYFQGNSAPDKSGLPSDRFSAERTGGSVSTLTIQRTQQEDSAVYLCASSLGGVNSNQPQHFGDGTRLSIL.

J is TRBJ1-1 and V is TRBV6-1, with no clear D. This CDR3 has 14 amino acids. Trimming took 2 bases from V and 2 from J, leaving 9 bases between them. Per germline, CDR1 MNHNS and CDR2 SASEGT. The CDR3 region has the DNA TGTGCCAGCAGTGAACTACTCCTTAACACTGAAGCTTTCTTT. Residues: CASSELLLNTEAFF.